This T cell receptor beta chain was captured in a study of technical replicates of blood from a few donors. Only in-frame clones appear in the TCRdb table, and some are missing; sequencing was by immunoSEQ multiplex PCR. The sample has some 83,000 clones; more than 85% are singletons. CDR3 size: 16 residues. CDR1 is SGHTA, CDR2 FQGNSA, per germline. V lost 0 bases and J lost 6; bases outside the gene matches: 5. Material: T cells isolated from PBMCs. This chain joins TRBV7-2 and TRBJ1-5, with 10 positions matching TRBD1. This sequence originates from a human donor in good health. The CDR3 region is CASSLAGQGVGQPQHF. Written as DNA, the CDR3 is TGTGCCAGCAGCTTAGCCGGACAGGGGGTTGGTCAGCCCCAGCATTTT. The full variable domain, its missing parts supplied by reference TRBV7-2 and TRBJ1-5, is GAGVSQSPSNKVTEKGKDVELRCDPISGHTALYWYRQSLGQGLEFLIYFQGNSAPDKSGLPSDRFSAERTGGSVSTLTIQRTQQEDSAVYLCASSLAGQGVGQPQHFGDGTRLSIL.